A single sample gave rise to the 4 T cell receptor beta chains below, sequenced in a study of blood T cell repertoires in COVID-19. Assay used: immunoSEQ multiplex PCR; TCRdb lists only in-frame clones, some missing. In the table there are 15,000 to 20,000 clones, 91% of which are singletons. Sequencing was performed on peripheral blood. These TCRs come from a human donor in a cohort sampled during active COVID-19.

This clone appeared once. The gene calls are TRBV5-6 and TRBJ1-1, with D uncertain. Trimming removed 1 base at V and 4 bases at J, with 14 bases between. The CDR3 has 15 amino acids. Germline-derived CDR1 and CDR2 are SGHDT and YYEEEE. CDR3 DNA sequence: TGTGCCAGCAGCTTGTCGCGAGGGCGGGGCACTGAAGCTTTCTTT. Its protein product is CASSLSRGRGTEAFF.

The V gene is TRBV18, the J gene TRBJ1-4, with 9 bases fitting TRBD1. Trimming took 4 bases from V and 2 from J; bases not matched to a gene: 5. Germline loops: CDR1 KGHSH, CDR2 LQKENI. This CDR3 is built from 16 residues. The CDR3 sequence: CASSLGQGRTNEKLFF. The CDR3, as DNA: TGTGCCAGCTCACTGGGACAGGGAAGGACTAATGAAAAACTGTTTTTT.

The V gene is TRBV28, the J gene TRBJ1-1, with D perhaps matching TRBD1 (5 bases). CDR1 and CDR2 (germline): MDHEN, SYDVKM. The CDR3 covers 14 residues. The V gene lost 6 bases and the J gene lost 3 bases, with 14 bases spanning the gap. DNA of the CDR3: TGTGCCAGCAGAAACTATGACAGATACACTGAAGCTTTCTTT. Translating gives CASRNYDRYTEAFF.

This chain joins TRBV7-2 and TRBJ2-1; D is possibly TRBD1 (6 bases). From germline, CDR1 is SGHTA and CDR2 FQGNSA. This CDR3 is built from 16 residues. V lost 1 base to trimming and J lost 1 base, with 11 bases between them. DNA of the CDR3: TGTGCCAGCAGCTTAGTCGGACAGATATCCTACAATGAGCAGTTCTTC. It is translated as CASSLVGQISYNEQFF.